This is a list of T cell receptor beta chains from one sample in a study of identifying expanded T cells in peripheral blood. The repertoire was sequenced with immunoSEQ multiplex PCR; TCRdb's copy has only in-frame clones and lacks some. Altogether about 81,000 clones are present, roughly 89% being singletons, with the ten largest covering 15% to 20%. Sequenced material: blood. The receptors were gathered from a person aged 18 to 75 in good health. The CDR3 runs from the conserved cysteine through the conserved F or W. The order of the fields is clone size, V gene, D gene, J gene, CDR3 protein, CDR3 DNA. The D gene is left open where the match is weak. Clone size is given for some rows only: seen once, a few or many times, or a class if the clone is expanded.

clone size: .
V gene: TRBV9
D gene: .
J gene: TRBJ2-5
CDR3 protein: CASTYGQNQETQYF
CDR3 DNA: TGTGCCAGCACCTACGGACAGAACCAAGAGACCCAGTACTTC

clone size: .
V gene: TRBV7-2
D gene: TRBD2
J gene: TRBJ2-2
CDR3 protein: CASSLRLAGATGELFF
CDR3 DNA: TGTGCCAGCAGCCTGCGACTAGCGGGAGCCACCGGGGAGCTGTTTTTT

clone size: .
V gene: TRBV28
D gene: .
J gene: TRBJ1-1
CDR3 protein: CASRRDSSMNTEAFF
CDR3 DNA: TGTGCCAGCAGGCGTGACAGTTCCATGAACACTGAAGCTTTCTTT

clone size: .
V gene: TRBV5-1
D gene: .
J gene: TRBJ2-2
CDR3 protein: CASSSSINTGELFF
CDR3 DNA: TGCGCCAGCAGCTCCTCTATAAACACCGGGGAGCTGTTTTTT

clone size: .
V gene: TRBV14
D gene: .
J gene: TRBJ2-7
CDR3 protein: CASSQDLGSAYEQYF
CDR3 DNA: TGTGCCAGCAGCCAAGATCTGGGCAGTGCCTACGAGCAGTACTTC

clone size: .
V gene: TRBV7-6
D gene: .
J gene: TRBJ2-5
CDR3 protein: CASSLVVGLETQYF
CDR3 DNA: TGTGCCAGCAGCCTGGTGGTAGGGCTGGAGACCCAGTACTTC

clone size: .
V gene: TRBV19
D gene: TRBD2
J gene: TRBJ2-4
CDR3 protein: CASRILWERDTIQYF
CDR3 DNA: TGTGCCAGTAGGATCCTGTGGGAGCGGGATACCATTCAGTACTTC

clone size: .
V gene: TRBV11-2
D gene: .
J gene: TRBJ2-7
CDR3 protein: CASSLGGGASYEQYF
CDR3 DNA: TGTGCCAGCAGCTTAGGTGGGGGTGCATCCTACGAGCAGTACTTC

clone size: .
V gene: TRBV9
D gene: TRBD2
J gene: TRBJ2-4
CDR3 protein: CASSPSGVAGRWAKNIQYF
CDR3 DNA: TGTGCCAGCAGCCCTTCTGGGGTAGCGGGAAGGTGGGCCAAAAACATTCAGTACTTC

clone size: .
V gene: TRBV6-4
D gene: TRBD2
J gene: TRBJ2-3
CDR3 protein: CASSERLAGGETDTQYF
CDR3 DNA: TGTGCCAGCAGTGAACGACTAGCGGGAGGGGAGACAGATACGCAGTATTTT

clone size: .
V gene: TRBV11-2
D gene: .
J gene: TRBJ1-3
CDR3 protein: CASSSTTGNTIYF
CDR3 DNA: TGTGCCAGCAGTTCTACCACTGGAAACACCATATATTTT

clone size: .
V gene: TRBV29-1
D gene: .
J gene: TRBJ1-4
CDR3 protein: CSVDTSATNEKLFF
CDR3 DNA: TGCAGCGTTGATACAAGCGCAACTAATGAAAAACTGTTTTTT

clone size: once
V gene: TRBV19
D gene: .
J gene: TRBJ1-1
CDR3 protein: CASRGRNTEAFF
CDR3 DNA: TGTGCCAGTAGAGGGAGGAACACTGAAGCTTTCTTT

clone size: .
V gene: TRBV5-1
D gene: TRBD2
J gene: TRBJ2-3
CDR3 protein: CASSLVAGLATDTQYF
CDR3 DNA: TGCGCCAGCAGCTTGGTTGCGGGACTAGCCACAGATACGCAGTATTTT

clone size: .
V gene: TRBV7-2
D gene: TRBD1
J gene: TRBJ1-3
CDR3 protein: CASSLTGGGNTIYF
CDR3 DNA: TGTGCCAGCAGTTTGACAGGGGGTGGAAACACCATATATTTT

clone size: .
V gene: TRBV7-8
D gene: TRBD2
J gene: TRBJ2-7
CDR3 protein: CASSFGTSRAYEQYF
CDR3 DNA: TGTGCCAGCAGCTTCGGGACTAGCAGAGCCTACGAGCAGTACTTC

clone size: .
V gene: TRBV7-9
D gene: .
J gene: TRBJ2-6
CDR3 protein: CASSPPSLTGANVLTF
CDR3 DNA: TGTGCCAGCAGCCCCCCCTCCCTTACTGGGGCCAACGTCCTGACTTTC

clone size: .
V gene: TRBV7-2
D gene: .
J gene: TRBJ1-2
CDR3 protein: CASSLADGYTF
CDR3 DNA: TGTGCCAGCAGCTTGGCAGATGGCTACACCTTC

clone size: .
V gene: TRBV27
D gene: TRBD2
J gene: TRBJ2-7
CDR3 protein: CASRLAKGYEQYF
CDR3 DNA: TGTGCCAGCAGACTAGCGAAAGGTTACGAGCAGTACTTC

clone size: .
V gene: TRBV11-2
D gene: .
J gene: TRBJ2-6
CDR3 protein: CASRSPGHRLSGANVLTF
CDR3 DNA: TGTGCCAGCAGGTCACCGGGACATCGGCTCTCTGGGGCCAACGTCCTGACTTTC

clone size: .
V gene: TRBV6-5
D gene: .
J gene: TRBJ2-7
CDR3 protein: CASSYGPYEQYF
CDR3 DNA: TGTGCCAGCAGTTACGGACCCTACGAGCAGTACTTC

clone size: .
V gene: TRBV19
D gene: .
J gene: TRBJ2-7
CDR3 protein: CASRGRTGNDEQYF
CDR3 DNA: TGTGCCAGTAGAGGCAGAACAGGGAACGACGAGCAGTACTTC

clone size: .
V gene: TRBV6-1
D gene: TRBD1
J gene: TRBJ2-7
CDR3 protein: CASTRGGSSYEQYF
CDR3 DNA: TGTGCCAGCACCCGAGGGGGCAGCTCCTACGAGCAGTACTTC

clone size: .
V gene: TRBV6-5
D gene: .
J gene: TRBJ2-5
CDR3 protein: CASSYLGEETQYF
CDR3 DNA: TGTGCCAGCAGTTACCTGGGTGAGGAGACCCAGTACTTC

clone size: .
V gene: TRBV28
D gene: TRBD2
J gene: TRBJ2-7
CDR3 protein: CASTPGGLAGDEQYF
CDR3 DNA: TGTGCCAGTACGCCTGGGGGACTAGCGGGGGACGAGCAGTACTTC

clone size: .
V gene: TRBV28
D gene: TRBD1
J gene: TRBJ1-2
CDR3 protein: CASSGGQGPYGYTF
CDR3 DNA: TGTGCCAGCAGTGGCGGACAGGGGCCGTATGGCTACACCTTC

clone size: .
V gene: TRBV27
D gene: .
J gene: TRBJ2-7
CDR3 protein: CASSLRGSLEEQYF
CDR3 DNA: TGTGCCAGCAGTTTGAGGGGGAGTTTGGAGGAGCAGTACTTC

clone size: once
V gene: TRBV5-1
D gene: TRBD2
J gene: TRBJ2-7
CDR3 protein: CASSSRTSRDEQYF
CDR3 DNA: TGCGCCAGCAGCTCCCGGACTAGTAGGGACGAGCAGTACTTC

clone size: .
V gene: TRBV7-2
D gene: .
J gene: TRBJ2-7
CDR3 protein: CASSLVSRYEQYF
CDR3 DNA: TGTGCCAGCAGCTTAGTGTCCCGTTACGAGCAGTACTTC

clone size: .
V gene: TRBV6-6
D gene: .
J gene: TRBJ2-7
CDR3 protein: CASSPGGTGDYEQYF
CDR3 DNA: TGTGCCAGCAGCCCTGGGGGGACGGGGGACTACGAGCAGTACTTC

clone size: .
V gene: TRBV6-5
D gene: .
J gene: TRBJ2-7
CDR3 protein: CASSPNLGPSYEQYF
CDR3 DNA: TGTGCCAGCAGTCCTAACTTGGGGCCATCCTACGAGCAGTACTTC

clone size: .
V gene: TRBV30
D gene: .
J gene: TRBJ1-1
CDR3 protein: CAHMRGGVTEAFF
CDR3 DNA: TGTGCCCATATGAGGGGAGGAGTCACTGAAGCTTTCTTT